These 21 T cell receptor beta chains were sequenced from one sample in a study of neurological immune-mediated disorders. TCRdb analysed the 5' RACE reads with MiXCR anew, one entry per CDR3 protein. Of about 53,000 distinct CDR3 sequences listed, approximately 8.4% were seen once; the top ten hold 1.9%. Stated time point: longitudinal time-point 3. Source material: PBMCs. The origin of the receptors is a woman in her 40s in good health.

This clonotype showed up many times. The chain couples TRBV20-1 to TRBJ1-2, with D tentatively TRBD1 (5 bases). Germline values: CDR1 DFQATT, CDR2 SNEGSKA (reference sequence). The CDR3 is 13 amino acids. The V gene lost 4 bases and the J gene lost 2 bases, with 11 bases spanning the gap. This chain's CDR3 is CSATPEGNYGYTF. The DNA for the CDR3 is TGCAGTGCTACCCCAGAGGGGAACTATGGCTACACCTTC.

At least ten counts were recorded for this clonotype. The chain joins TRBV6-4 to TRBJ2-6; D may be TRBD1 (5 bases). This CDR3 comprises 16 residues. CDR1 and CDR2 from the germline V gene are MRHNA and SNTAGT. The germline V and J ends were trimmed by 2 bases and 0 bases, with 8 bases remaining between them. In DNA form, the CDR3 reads TGTGCCAGCAGTGACGGGGCCACCTCTGGGGCCAACGTCCTGACTTTC. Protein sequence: CASSDGATSGANVLTF.

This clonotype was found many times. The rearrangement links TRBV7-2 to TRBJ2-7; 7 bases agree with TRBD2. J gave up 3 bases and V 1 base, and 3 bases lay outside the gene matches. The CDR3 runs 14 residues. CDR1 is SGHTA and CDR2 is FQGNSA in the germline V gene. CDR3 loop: CASSLDAGVYEQYF. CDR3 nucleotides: TGTGCCAGCAGCTTAGATGCGGGAGTCTACGAGCAGTACTTC. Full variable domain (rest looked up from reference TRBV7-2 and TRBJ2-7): GAGVSQSPSNKVTEKGKDVELRCDPISGHTALYWYRQSLGQGLEFLIYFQGNSAPDKSGLPSDRFSAERTGGSVSTLTIQRTQQEDSAVYLCASSLDAGVYEQYFGPGTRLTVT.

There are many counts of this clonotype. This CDR3 reads CASSPSGGNYNEQFF. DNA for the CDR3: TGTGCCAGCAGCCCGAGCGGGGGCAACTACAATGAGCAGTTCTTC. This sequence joins TRBV6-5 and TRBJ2-1, with 8 bases fitting TRBD2. Trimming removed 6 bases from V and 3 bases from J; junction bases left unmatched: 7. Germline V gene data show CDR1 as MNHEY and CDR2 as SVGAGI. CDR3 length: 15 residues.

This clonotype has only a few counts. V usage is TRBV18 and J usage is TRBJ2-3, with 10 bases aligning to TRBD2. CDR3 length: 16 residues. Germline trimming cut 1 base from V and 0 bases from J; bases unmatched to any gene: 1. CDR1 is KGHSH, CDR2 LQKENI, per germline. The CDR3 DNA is TGTGCCAGCTCACCACGGACTAGCGGTAGCACAGATACGCAGTATTTT. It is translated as CASSPRTSGSTDTQYF.

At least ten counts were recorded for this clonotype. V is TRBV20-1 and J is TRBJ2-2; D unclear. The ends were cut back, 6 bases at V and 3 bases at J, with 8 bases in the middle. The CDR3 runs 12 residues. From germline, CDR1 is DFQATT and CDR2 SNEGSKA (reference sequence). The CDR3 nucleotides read TGCAGTGCAAGACCAGACACCGGGGAGCTGTTTTTT. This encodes CSARPDTGELFF.

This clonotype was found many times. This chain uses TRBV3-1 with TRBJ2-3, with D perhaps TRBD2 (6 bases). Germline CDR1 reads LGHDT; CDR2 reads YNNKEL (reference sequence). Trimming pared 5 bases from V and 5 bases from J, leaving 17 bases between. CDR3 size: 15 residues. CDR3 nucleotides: TGTGCCAGCAGCGCCCAGGAGGGAGAGGGAGATACGCAGTATTTT. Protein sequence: CASSAQEGEGDTQYF.

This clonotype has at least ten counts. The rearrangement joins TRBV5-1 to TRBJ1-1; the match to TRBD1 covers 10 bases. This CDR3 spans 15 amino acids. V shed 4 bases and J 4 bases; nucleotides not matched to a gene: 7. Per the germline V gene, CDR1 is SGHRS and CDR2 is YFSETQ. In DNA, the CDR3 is TGCGCCAGCAGCACTGACAGGGGGCAGGGCACTGAAGCTTTCTTT. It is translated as CASSTDRGQGTEAFF.

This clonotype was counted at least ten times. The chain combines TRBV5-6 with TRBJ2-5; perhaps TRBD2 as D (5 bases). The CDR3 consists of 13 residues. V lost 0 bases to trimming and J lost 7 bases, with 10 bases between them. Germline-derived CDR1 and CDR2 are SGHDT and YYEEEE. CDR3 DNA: TGTGCCAGCAGCTTGGGGACTCACGGGACCCAGTACTTC. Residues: CASSLGTHGTQYF.

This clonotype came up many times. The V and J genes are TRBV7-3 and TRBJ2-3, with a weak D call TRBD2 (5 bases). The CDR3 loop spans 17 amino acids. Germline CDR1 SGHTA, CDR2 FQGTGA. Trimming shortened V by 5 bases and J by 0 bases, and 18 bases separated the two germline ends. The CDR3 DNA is TGTGCCAGCAGCCCCAGGACTTTCCGTTCTAGCACAGATACGCAGTATTTT. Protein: CASSPRTFRSSTDTQYF. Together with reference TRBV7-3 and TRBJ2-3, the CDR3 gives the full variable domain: GAGVSQTPSNKVTEKGKYVELRCDPISGHTALYWYRQSLGQGPEFLIYFQGTGAADDSGLPNDRFFAVRPEGSVSTLKIQRTERGDSAVYLCASSPRTFRSSTDTQYFGPGTRLTVL.

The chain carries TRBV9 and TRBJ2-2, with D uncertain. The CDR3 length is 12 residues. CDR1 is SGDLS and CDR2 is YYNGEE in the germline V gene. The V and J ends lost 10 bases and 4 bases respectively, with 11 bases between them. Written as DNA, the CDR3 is TGTGCCTCAAACGCCGGCACCGGGGAGCTGTTTTTT. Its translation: CASNAGTGELFF.

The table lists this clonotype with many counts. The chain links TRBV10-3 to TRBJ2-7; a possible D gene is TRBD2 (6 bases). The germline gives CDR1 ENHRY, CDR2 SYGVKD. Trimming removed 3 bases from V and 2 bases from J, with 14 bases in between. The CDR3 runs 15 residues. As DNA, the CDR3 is TGTGCCATCAGTGATGCCGGGACGGGGGCCTACGAGCAGTACTTC. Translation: CAISDAGTGAYEQYF.

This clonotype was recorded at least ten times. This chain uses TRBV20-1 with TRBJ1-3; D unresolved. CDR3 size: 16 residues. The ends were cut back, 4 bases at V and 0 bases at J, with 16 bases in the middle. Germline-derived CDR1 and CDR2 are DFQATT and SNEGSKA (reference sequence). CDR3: CSATPAGEFSGNTIYF. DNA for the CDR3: TGCAGTGCTACCCCCGCTGGGGAATTCTCTGGAAACACCATATATTTT.

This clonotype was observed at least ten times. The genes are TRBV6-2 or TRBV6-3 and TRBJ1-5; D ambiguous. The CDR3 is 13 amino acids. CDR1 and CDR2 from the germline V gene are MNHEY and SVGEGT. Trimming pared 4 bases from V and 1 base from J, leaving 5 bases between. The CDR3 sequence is CASSFWSNQPQHF. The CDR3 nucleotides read TGTGCCAGCAGTTTTTGGAGCAATCAGCCCCAGCATTTT.

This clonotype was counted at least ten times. The CDR3 nucleotides read TGTGCCACTCGGACGGGGGCTTGGGATCAGCCCCAGCATTTT. Protein: CATRTGAWDQPQHF. V usage is TRBV6-5 and J usage is TRBJ1-5, with D perhaps TRBD1 (6 bases). Germline V lookup: CDR1 MNHEY, CDR2 SVGAGI. The CDR3 sequence is 14 residues long. Trimming pared 10 bases from V and 5 bases from J, leaving 18 bases between.

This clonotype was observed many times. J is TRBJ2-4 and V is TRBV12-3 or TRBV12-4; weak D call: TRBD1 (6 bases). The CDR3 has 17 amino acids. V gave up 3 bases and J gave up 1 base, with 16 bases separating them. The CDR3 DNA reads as TGTGCCAGCAGTTTGGGGACACCCTCGGCGGCCAAAAACATTCAGTACTTC. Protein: CASSLGTPSAAKNIQYF.

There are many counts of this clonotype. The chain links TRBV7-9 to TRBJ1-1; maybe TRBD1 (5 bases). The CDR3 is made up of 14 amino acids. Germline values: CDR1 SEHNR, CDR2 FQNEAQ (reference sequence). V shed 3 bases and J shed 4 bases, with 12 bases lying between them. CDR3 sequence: CASSFQGRVTEAFF. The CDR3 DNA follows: TGTGCCAGCAGCTTTCAGGGCCGAGTCACTGAAGCTTTCTTT.

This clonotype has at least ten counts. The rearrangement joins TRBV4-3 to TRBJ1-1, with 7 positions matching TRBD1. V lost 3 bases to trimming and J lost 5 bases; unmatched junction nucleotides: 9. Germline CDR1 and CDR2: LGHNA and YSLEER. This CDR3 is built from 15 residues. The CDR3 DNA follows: TGCGCCAGCAGCCAGGCCGACAGGGATGGGACTGAAGCTTTCTTT. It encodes CASSQADRDGTEAFF.

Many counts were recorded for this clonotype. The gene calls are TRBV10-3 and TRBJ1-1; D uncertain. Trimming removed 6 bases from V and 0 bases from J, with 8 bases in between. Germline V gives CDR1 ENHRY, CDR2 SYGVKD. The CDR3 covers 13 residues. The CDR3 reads CAIRPSVNTEAFF. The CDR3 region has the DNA TGTGCCATCAGACCCTCGGTGAACACTGAAGCTTTCTTT.

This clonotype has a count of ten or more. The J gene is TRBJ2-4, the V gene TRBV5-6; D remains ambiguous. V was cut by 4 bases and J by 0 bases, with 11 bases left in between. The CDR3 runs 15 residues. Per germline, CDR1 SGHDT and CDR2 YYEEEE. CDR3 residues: CASSPDGAAKNIQYF. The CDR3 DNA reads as TGTGCCAGCAGCCCAGACGGAGCAGCCAAAAACATTCAGTACTTC. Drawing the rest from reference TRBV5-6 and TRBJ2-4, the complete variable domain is DAGVTQSPTHLIKTRGQQVTLRCSPKSGHDTVSWYQQALGQGPQFIFQYYEEEERQRGNFPDRFSGHQFPNYSSELNVNALLLGDSALYLCASSPDGAAKNIQYFGAGTRLSVL.

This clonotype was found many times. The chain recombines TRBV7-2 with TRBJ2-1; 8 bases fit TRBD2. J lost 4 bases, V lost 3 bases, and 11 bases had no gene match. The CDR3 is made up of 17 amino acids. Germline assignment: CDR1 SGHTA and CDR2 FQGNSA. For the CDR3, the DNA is TGTGCCAGCAGCTTGGGGGGGTCGGGAGGGCCTTACAATGAGCAGTTCTTC. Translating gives CASSLGGSGGPYNEQFF.